A selection of T cell receptor beta chains follows, all from one sample in a study of spatial heterogeneity in lung cancer. TCRdb reprocessed the 5' RACE reads via MiXCR and lists one record per CDR3 protein. Among roughly 70,000 distinct CDR3 sequences listed, 13% were seen once. The sequences come from PBMCs, collected at surgery. The receptor set was obtained from a male donor with early-stage non-small cell lung cancer. The CDR3 runs from the conserved cysteine through the conserved F or W. Fields, in order: CDR3 DNA, CDR3 protein, J gene, clone size, V gene, D gene. The D gene is left open where the match is weak. Clone sizes are given selectively: once, few, many, or a class where the clone is expanded.

CDR3nt: TGTGCCTCGGGAACAGAATTCTACGAGCAGTACTTC
CDR3aa: CASGTEFYEQYF
j_gene: TRBJ2-7
abundance: .
v_gene: TRBV25-1
d_gene: .

CDR3nt: TGCGCCAGCAGCTTGGACGGACAAAACACTGAAGCTTTCTTT
CDR3aa: CASSLDGQNTEAFF
j_gene: TRBJ1-1
abundance: few
v_gene: TRBV5-1
d_gene: .

CDR3nt: TGTGCCAGCAGTCCTACTCGTGCGGGAGGGCCTGAGATGAATACGCAGTATTTT
CDR3aa: CASSPTRAGGPEMNTQYF
j_gene: TRBJ2-3
abundance: .
v_gene: TRBV6-5
d_gene: TRBD2

CDR3nt: TGCGCCAGCAGCCCCAGTGGCGTCAGAAACACTGAAGCTTTCTTT
CDR3aa: CASSPSGVRNTEAFF
j_gene: TRBJ1-1
abundance: few
v_gene: TRBV5-1
d_gene: .

CDR3nt: TGTGCCAGCAGCCTGACAGGGAATAATGAAAAACTGTTTTTT
CDR3aa: CASSLTGNNEKLFF
j_gene: TRBJ1-4
abundance: .
v_gene: TRBV14
d_gene: TRBD1

CDR3nt: TGCAGCGTTGAAGATGGAGGGACCCAGTACTTC
CDR3aa: CSVEDGGTQYF
j_gene: TRBJ2-5
abundance: many
v_gene: TRBV29-1
d_gene: .

CDR3nt: TGTGCCACCAGCAGGGATGGGCCCACAGATACGCAGTATTTT
CDR3aa: CATSRDGPTDTQYF
j_gene: TRBJ2-3
abundance: few
v_gene: TRBV15
d_gene: .

CDR3nt: TGTGCCATCAGTGATTATGGAGGACCCAAGTGGGAAGCTTTCTTT
CDR3aa: CAISDYGGPKWEAFF
j_gene: TRBJ1-1
abundance: .
v_gene: TRBV10-3
d_gene: .

CDR3nt: TGCAGCGTTGAAGGGCAACGGGGACAAGCCTACGAGCAGTACTTC
CDR3aa: CSVEGQRGQAYEQYF
j_gene: TRBJ2-7
abundance: many
v_gene: TRBV29-1
d_gene: .

CDR3nt: TGCAGTGCTATGAGGAACACCGGGGAGCTGTTTTTT
CDR3aa: CSAMRNTGELFF
j_gene: TRBJ2-2
abundance: many
v_gene: TRBV20-1
d_gene: .

CDR3nt: TGTGCCAGCAGCCAAGATTGGGGCACTGAAGCTTTCTTT
CDR3aa: CASSQDWGTEAFF
j_gene: TRBJ1-1
abundance: many
v_gene: TRBV14
d_gene: .

CDR3nt: TGTGCCAGCACCCAAGGGACTAGCGGCGGGGAGCTGTTTTTT
CDR3aa: CASTQGTSGGELFF
j_gene: TRBJ2-2
abundance: .
v_gene: TRBV12-3/TRBV12-4
d_gene: TRBD2

CDR3nt: TGCGCCAGCAGCCTAGGACTAGCGGGAGTGGTTGAGCAGTTCTTC
CDR3aa: CASSLGLAGVVEQFF
j_gene: TRBJ2-1
abundance: few
v_gene: TRBV5-1
d_gene: TRBD2

CDR3nt: TGCAGTGCTAGAAGCCCCCAGCACACTGAAGCTTTCTTT
CDR3aa: CSARSPQHTEAFF
j_gene: TRBJ1-1
abundance: few
v_gene: TRBV20-1
d_gene: .

CDR3nt: TGTGCCAGCAGCGTAGGGGCTCGGGGTGACAATGAGCAGTTCTTC
CDR3aa: CASSVGARGDNEQFF
j_gene: TRBJ2-1
abundance: .
v_gene: TRBV9
d_gene: .

CDR3nt: TGTGCCAGCAGCTTAGCTGTCGGAGTGAACACTGAAGCTTTCTTT
CDR3aa: CASSLAVGVNTEAFF
j_gene: TRBJ1-1
abundance: few
v_gene: TRBV7-9
d_gene: .

CDR3nt: TGTGCCAGCAGTGCTGAAAACACCGGGGAGCTGTTTTTT
CDR3aa: CASSAENTGELFF
j_gene: TRBJ2-2
abundance: .
v_gene: TRBV2
d_gene: .

CDR3nt: TGTGCCAGCAGCTTAGCTTCAGACCTTGGGGCCCAGCATTTT
CDR3aa: CASSLASDLGAQHF
j_gene: TRBJ1-5
abundance: .
v_gene: TRBV7-2
d_gene: .

CDR3nt: TGCAGTGCTAGCGTCATGACTAGGTCCCGCGAGCAGTTCTTC
CDR3aa: CSASVMTRSREQFF
j_gene: TRBJ2-1
abundance: .
v_gene: TRBV20-1
d_gene: .

CDR3nt: TGTGCCAGCAACGGAGCCTACGAGCAGTACTTC
CDR3aa: CASNGAYEQYF
j_gene: TRBJ2-7
abundance: .
v_gene: TRBV7-9
d_gene: .

CDR3nt: TGTGCCAGCAGCGTAGAGGGGACTGAAAGCTACGAGCAGTACTTC
CDR3aa: CASSVEGTESYEQYF
j_gene: TRBJ2-7
abundance: many
v_gene: TRBV9
d_gene: .

CDR3nt: TGTGCCAGCAGCCCTGAAGCCGGGGAGCTGTTTTTT
CDR3aa: CASSPEAGELFF
j_gene: TRBJ2-2
abundance: few
v_gene: TRBV7-9
d_gene: .

CDR3nt: TGTGCCATCAGGACAACAGGGGAAGATACGCAGTATTTT
CDR3aa: CAIRTTGEDTQYF
j_gene: TRBJ2-3
abundance: many
v_gene: TRBV10-3
d_gene: TRBD1

CDR3nt: TGCGCCAGCAGCTGGGCTGGGGCTAGCGGGGTTTACAATGAGCAGTTCTTC
CDR3aa: CASSWAGASGVYNEQFF
j_gene: TRBJ2-1
abundance: few
v_gene: TRBV5-1
d_gene: TRBD2

CDR3nt: TGCAGTGCTAGAGAGGGAGGGGTGTATCAGCCCCAGCATTTT
CDR3aa: CSAREGGVYQPQHF
j_gene: TRBJ1-5
abundance: few
v_gene: TRBV20-1
d_gene: .

CDR3nt: TGCGCCAGCAGCTTATACCCGGGGGCTGGGGCCAACGTCCTGACTTTC
CDR3aa: CASSLYPGAGANVLTF
j_gene: TRBJ2-6
abundance: few
v_gene: TRBV5-1
d_gene: .

CDR3nt: TGTGCCAGCAGATCCGGACAGATGTATAATTCACCCCTCCACTTT
CDR3aa: CASRSGQMYNSPLHF
j_gene: TRBJ1-6
abundance: .
v_gene: TRBV27
d_gene: .

CDR3nt: TGTGCCAGCAGCCAGGCAGTACTGAACACCGGGGAGCTGTTTTTT
CDR3aa: CASSQAVLNTGELFF
j_gene: TRBJ2-2
abundance: many
v_gene: TRBV3-1
d_gene: .

CDR3nt: TGCAGTGCTAGCCCAGACCAGGGCACAGATACGCAGTATTTT
CDR3aa: CSASPDQGTDTQYF
j_gene: TRBJ2-3
abundance: .
v_gene: TRBV20-1
d_gene: .

CDR3nt: TGTGCCAGCAGCCCGCCATCGGTGGGACTATCCTACAATGAGCAGTTCTTC
CDR3aa: CASSPPSVGLSYNEQFF
j_gene: TRBJ2-1
abundance: .
v_gene: TRBV11-2
d_gene: TRBD2

CDR3nt: TGCGCCAGCAGCGCACCCCTAGCGGGGGCGTCGAATGAGCAGTTCTTC
CDR3aa: CASSAPLAGASNEQFF
j_gene: TRBJ2-1
abundance: few
v_gene: TRBV5-1
d_gene: TRBD2

CDR3nt: TGTGCCAGCAGCTTAGGCTTCCATGAGCAGTTCTTC
CDR3aa: CASSLGFHEQFF
j_gene: TRBJ2-1
abundance: .
v_gene: TRBV7-2
d_gene: .

CDR3nt: TGTGCCAGTAGTATCGGGGCAGGGGTCCAAGAGACCCAGTACTTC
CDR3aa: CASSIGAGVQETQYF
j_gene: TRBJ2-5
abundance: many
v_gene: TRBV19
d_gene: .

CDR3nt: TGCGCCAGCAGCTTGGCCCTGGATGAGCAGTTCTTC
CDR3aa: CASSLALDEQFF
j_gene: TRBJ2-1
abundance: many
v_gene: TRBV5-1
d_gene: .

CDR3nt: TGCAGCGTTGCGGATGACACTGAAGCTTTCTTT
CDR3aa: CSVADDTEAFF
j_gene: TRBJ1-1
abundance: few
v_gene: TRBV29-1
d_gene: .

CDR3nt: TGCAGTCCTGACAGGGCGACGGGCACAGATACGCAGTATTTT
CDR3aa: CSPDRATGTDTQYF
j_gene: TRBJ2-3
abundance: few
v_gene: TRBV20-1
d_gene: TRBD1

CDR3nt: TGTGCCAGCTTCGGACCGCCCGGGGCCAACGTCCTGACTTTC
CDR3aa: CASFGPPGANVLTF
j_gene: TRBJ2-6
abundance: .
v_gene: TRBV6-2/TRBV6-3
d_gene: .

CDR3nt: TGTGCCAGCAGCGGGACTAGCGGGAGAAGAGATGAGCAGTTCTTC
CDR3aa: CASSGTSGRRDEQFF
j_gene: TRBJ2-1
abundance: medium-sized
v_gene: TRBV7-9
d_gene: TRBD2